The 28 T cell receptor beta chains given below trace back to one sample, sequenced in a study of cytotoxic CD8 clonotypes in ibrutinib-treated CLL. Libraries were prepared by immunoSEQ multiplex PCR; TCRdb keeps only in-frame clonotypes and omits some of them. Seen here are about 85,000 clones, around 79% observed once, and the top ten hold approximately 5%. The sequencing used PBMCs, collected after 12 months of ibrutinib treatment. These receptor sequences come from a human donor with chronic lymphocytic leukemia.

This clone was observed a single time. The V gene is TRBV14, the J gene TRBJ1-2, with D hard to call. Germline V lookup: CDR1 SGHDN, CDR2 FVKESK. The CDR3 is made up of 14 amino acids. The V gene lost 4 bases and the J gene lost 7 bases, with 16 bases spanning the gap. The CDR3 spells CASSPPGARGGYTF. DNA for the CDR3: TGTGCCAGCAGCCCCCCGGGTGCCCGGGGTGGCTACACCTTC. The entire variable domain, with the rest obtained from reference TRBV14 and TRBJ1-2, is as follows: EAGVTQFPSHSVIEKGQTVTLRCDPISGHDNLYWYRRVMGKEIKFLLHFVKESKQDESGMPNNRFLAERTGGTYSTLKVQPAELEDSGVYFCASSPPGARGGYTFGSGTRLTVV.

The CDR3 spells CAGGAYAGELFF. DNA of the CDR3: TGCGCTGGGGGGGCGTATGCCGGGGAGCTGTTTTTT. The rearrangement uses TRBV10-2 and TRBJ2-2, with a tentative D call TRBD2 (7 bases). CDR1 is WSHSY, CDR2 SAAADI, per germline. The CDR3 consists of 12 residues.

This chain connects TRBV19 to TRBJ2-7; the match to TRBD2 covers 8 bases. The CDR3 runs to 14 residues. The germline V gene has CDR1 LNHDA and CDR2 SQIVND (reference sequence). Trimming took 3 bases from V and 2 from J; bases not matched to a gene: 3. The chain's CDR3 is CASSIQRGPYEQYF. CDR3 bases: TGTGCCAGTAGTATCCAGCGGGGGCCCTACGAGCAGTACTTC.

This clone was observed a few times. The chain has TRBV7-3 and TRBJ2-3; D is undetermined. From germline, CDR1 is SGHTA and CDR2 FQGTGA. CDR3 size: 15 residues. Trimming removed 3 bases from V and 1 base from J, with 11 bases in between. Here the CDR3 reads CASSLRGMGTDTQYF. CDR3 coding DNA: TGTGCCAGCAGCTTGCGAGGCATGGGCACAGATACGCAGTATTTT.

The V gene is TRBV11-2, the J gene TRBJ2-6; 9 nucleotides align to TRBD1. V lost 5 bases, J lost 2 bases, and 7 bases stayed unmatched. The CDR3 is 17 amino acids. The germline V gene encodes CDR1 SGHAT and CDR2 FQNNGV. The DNA of the CDR3 is TGTGCCAGCAGCGACCACAGGGGGCGGGCTGGGGCCAACGTCCTGACTTTC. This sequence encodes CASSDHRGRAGANVLTF.

The gene calls are TRBV11-2 and TRBJ1-2, with unresolved D. Trimming left V 5 bases short and J 0 bases short, with 13 bases between. Germline V gene data show CDR1 as SGHAT and CDR2 as FQNNGV. The CDR3 loop spans 15 amino acids. The DNA for the CDR3 is TGTGCCAGCAGCGGCCCGTGGGCAGCTAACTATGGCTACACCTTC. Its translation is CASSGPWAANYGYTF. Complete variable domain (other parts from reference TRBV11-2 and TRBJ1-2): EAGVAQSPRYKIIEKRQSVAFWCNPISGHATLYWYQQILGQGPKLLIQFQNNGVVDDSQLPKDRFSAERLKGVDSTLKIQPAKLEDSAVYLCASSGPWAANYGYTFGSGTRLTVV.

The chain joins TRBV19 to TRBJ2-3; D possibly matches TRBD1 or TRBD2 (5 bases each). V was trimmed by 1 base and J by 6 bases, leaving 8 bases between them. Germline lookup yields CDR1 LNHDA and CDR2 SQIVND (reference sequence). This CDR3 has 13 amino acids. This CDR3 is CASSIVGADTQYF. In DNA form, the CDR3 reads TGTGCCAGTAGTATAGTCGGGGCCGATACGCAGTATTTT.

The rearrangement uses TRBV9 and TRBJ1-1; a weak D match, TRBD1 (6 bases). The V end was cut by 0 bases, the J end by 0 bases, with 15 bases between. There are 17 residues in the CDR3. The germline CDR1 and CDR2 sequences are SGDLS and YYNGEE. CDR3 residues: CASSVAPRTDMNTEAFF. In DNA, the CDR3 is TGTGCCAGCAGCGTAGCCCCCCGGACAGACATGAACACTGAAGCTTTCTTT.

This clone showed up just a few times. This chain joins TRBV19 and TRBJ2-7; 7 nucleotides line up with TRBD2. Germline V lookup: CDR1 LNHDA, CDR2 SQIVND (reference sequence). After removal of 5 bases from V and 0 bases from J, the junction contained 7 bases not matched to a gene. CDR3 length: 15 residues. CDR3 bases: TGTGCCAGTAGTTGGGGCGGGAGTGCCTCCTACGAGCAGTACTTC. Translation gives CASSWGGSASYEQYF.

The chain couples TRBV18 to TRBJ2-2; tentatively, D is TRBD1 (5 bases). The V gene lost 3 bases and the J gene lost 0 bases, with 11 bases spanning the gap. The CDR3 is 16 amino acids. From germline, CDR1 is KGHSH and CDR2 LQKENI. The CDR3 nucleotides are TGTGCCAGCTCACCTCAGGGATTTTCGAACACCGGGGAGCTGTTTTTT. Amino acid sequence: CASSPQGFSNTGELFF.

The V gene is TRBV7-3, the J gene TRBJ2-2; D perhaps matches TRBD2 (5 bases). Trimming pared 5 bases from V and 4 bases from J, leaving 11 bases between. The CDR3 consists of 14 residues. Germline V gene lookup returns CDR1 SGHTA and CDR2 FQGTGA. CDR3 sequence (DNA): TGTGCCAGCAGCCGTGGTGCGGGCACCGGGGAGCTGTTTTTT. Amino acids: CASSRGAGTGELFF.

J is TRBJ1-6 and V is TRBV18; tentative D call: TRBD1 (5 bases). Germline CDR1 reads KGHSH; CDR2 reads LQKENI. V was trimmed by 0 bases and J by 7 bases, leaving 7 bases between them. The CDR3 is made up of 14 amino acids. The CDR3 loop reads CASSPPGGNSPLHF. The CDR3 bases are TGTGCCAGCTCACCACCGGGGGGGAATTCACCCCTCCACTTT.

Notes on this clone: The sample holds other DNA sequences that translate to the same CDR3. This chain's CDR3 is CASSSQGSGNTIYF. The CDR3 DNA reads as TGTGCCAGCAGCTCCCAGGGTAGTGGAAACACCATATATTTT. The genes are TRBV5-6 and TRBJ1-3; D is possibly TRBD1 (5 bases). Germline V gives CDR1 SGHDT, CDR2 YYEEEE. The CDR3 is 14 residues long. V dropped 3 bases and J dropped 3 bases, with 10 bases sitting between them. Full variable domain (outside the CDR3, taken from reference TRBV5-6 and TRBJ1-3): DAGVTQSPTHLIKTRGQQVTLRCSPKSGHDTVSWYQQALGQGPQFIFQYYEEEERQRGNFPDRFSGHQFPNYSSELNVNALLLGDSALYLCASSSQGSGNTIYFGEGSWLTVV.

The gene calls are TRBV7-9 and TRBJ2-7; 8 nucleotides line up with TRBD1. The ends lost 6 bases at V and 2 bases at J; junction bases unmatched: 9. The CDR3 totals 15 residues. Germline values: CDR1 SEHNR, CDR2 FQNEAQ (reference sequence). The CDR3 sequence: CASSPRRGQAYEQYF. The CDR3 DNA reads TGTGCCAGCAGTCCACGCAGGGGACAGGCCTACGAGCAGTACTTC.

V is TRBV7-9 and J is TRBJ2-3; perhaps TRBD2 as D (5 bases). Germline-derived CDR1 and CDR2 are SEHNR and FQNEAQ (reference sequence). V was pared by 1 base and J by 4 bases, with 9 bases between. The CDR3 is made up of 14 amino acids. CDR3 sequence: CASSLGLASDTQYF. CDR3 coding DNA: TGTGCCAGCAGCTTAGGGCTAGCTTCAGATACGCAGTATTTT. The full variable domain, its missing parts supplied by reference TRBV7-9 and TRBJ2-3, is DTGVSQNPRHKITKRGQNVTFRCDPISEHNRLYWYRQTLGQGPEFLTYFQNEAQLEKSRLLSDRFSAERPKGSFSTLEIQRTEQGDSAMYLCASSLGLASDTQYFGPGTRLTVL.

Here the CDR3 reads CATSTSNYGYTF. CDR3 bases: TGTGCCACCAGCACAAGTAACTATGGCTACACCTTC. This rearrangement joins TRBV15 to TRBJ1-2, with D unclear. The V and J ends lost 4 bases and 1 base respectively, with 4 bases between them. Germline assignment: CDR1 LNHNV and CDR2 YYDKDF (reference sequence). The CDR3 has 12 residues.

This clone was counted between two and nine times. V is TRBV5-1 and J is TRBJ2-7; 7 bases map to TRBD1. This CDR3 region has 14 residues. The germline gives CDR1 SGHRS, CDR2 YFSETQ. Losses at the gene ends were 4 bases for V and 1 base for J; bases not matched to a gene: 5. Here the CDR3 DNA reads TGCGCCAGCAGCGGAATACAGGGGTCCTACGAGCAGTACTTC. It is translated as CASSGIQGSYEQYF.

The sample holds one count of this clone. The chain couples TRBV5-6 to TRBJ2-1; 7 nucleotides align to TRBD2. The CDR3 sequence is 17 residues long. Per germline, CDR1 SGHDT and CDR2 YYEEEE. Trimming at V came to 2 bases and at J to 3 bases, leaving 11 bases not matched to a gene. The CDR3 region is CASSFFGGRASYNEQFF. In nucleotides, the CDR3 is TGTGCCAGCAGCTTTTTTGGCGGGAGAGCAAGCTACAATGAGCAGTTCTTC.

The chain has TRBV18 and TRBJ2-1; 7 nucleotides align to TRBD2. Germline V CDR1 and CDR2: KGHSH, LQKENI. After removal of 0 bases from V and 4 bases from J, the junction contained 9 bases not matched to a gene. This CDR3 region has 17 residues. CDR3 coding DNA: TGTGCCAGCTCACCACCGGCTAGCGGCCCGGGTTACAATGAGCAGTTCTTC. Amino acid sequence: CASSPPASGPGYNEQFF.

The genes are TRBV30 and TRBJ1-2, with 7 bases that match TRBD1. After removal of 3 bases from V and 8 bases from J, the junction contained 3 bases not matched to a gene. This CDR3 region has 11 residues. The germline V gene encodes CDR1 GTSNPN and CDR2 SVGIG (reference sequence). CDR3 DNA: TGTGCCTGGAGGACAGGGTTGGGCTACACCTTC. Encoded protein: CAWRTGLGYTF.

J is TRBJ2-2 and V is TRBV6-5, with a tentative D call TRBD1 (8 bases). Germline lookup yields CDR1 MNHEY and CDR2 SVGAGI. Trimming shortened V by 7 bases and J by 3 bases, and 12 bases separated the two germline ends. The CDR3 is 14 amino acids. The CDR3 coding sequence is TGTGCCAGCACCACAGGGGGGGACACCGGGGAGCTGTTTTTT. This encodes CASTTGGDTGELFF.

The V call is TRBV9, the J call TRBJ1-4; TRBD1 agrees at 9 bases. The germline CDR1 and CDR2 sequences are SGDLS and YYNGEE. The CDR3 loop spans 15 amino acids. The V segment lost 3 bases and the J segment 8 bases; nucleotides outside the gene matches: 8. CDR3 bases: TGTGCCAGCAGCGGAGGGGGACAGGGCCAGGAAAAACTGTTTTTT. Translation: CASSGGGQGQEKLFF. Supplemented by reference TRBV9 and TRBJ1-4, the full variable domain reads DSGVTQTPKHLITATGQRVTLRCSPRSGDLSVYWYQQSLDQGLQFLIQYYNGEERAKGNILERFSAQQFPDLHSELNLSSLELGDSALYFCASSGGGQGQEKLFFGSGTQLSVL.

Worth noting for this clone: Compared with germline, one end of the junction differs, possibly owing to a read error. CDR3 in DNA: TGTGCCAGAAGCAGGGGCGGGGGGCCTTTT. The encoded protein is CARSRGGGPF. The V gene is TRBV5-3, the J gene TRBJ2-3, with 8 positions matching TRBD2. TRBV5-3 carries the ORF label, with uncertain function. The CDR3 covers 10 residues.

The rearrangement joins TRBV7-2 to TRBJ1-2; a possible D gene is TRBD1 (6 bases). This CDR3 has 15 residues. V was clipped by 1 base and J by 7 bases, with 16 bases between them. The germline gives CDR1 SGHTA, CDR2 FQGNSA. The CDR3 loop is CASSLEGVSPAGYTF. In DNA form, the CDR3 reads TGTGCCAGCAGCTTAGAGGGGGTTTCGCCCGCTGGCTACACCTTC.

V usage is TRBV19 and J usage is TRBJ1-2; D gene uncertain. V lost 9 bases and J 2 bases, leaving 10 bases between the germline ends. Germline assignment: CDR1 LNHDA and CDR2 SQIVND (reference sequence). The CDR3 has 12 residues. The CDR3 DNA sequence: TGTGCCAGCTCCTGGGGAAACTATGGCTACACCTTC. It codes for CASSWGNYGYTF.

The chain links TRBV19 to TRBJ1-5; 10 bases fit TRBD1. Germline V gives CDR1 LNHDA, CDR2 SQIVND (reference sequence). This CDR3 contains 14 residues. Trimming at V came to 5 bases and at J to 6 bases, leaving 4 bases not matched to a gene. The CDR3 DNA reads TGTGCCAGTAGTGCGACAGGGGGCAGTCAGCCCCAGCATTTT. Its protein is CASSATGGSQPQHF.

V usage is TRBV5-1 and J usage is TRBJ2-3, with 7 bases matching TRBD2. CDR1 and CDR2 from the germline V gene are SGHRS and YFSETQ. The junction had 9 bases not matched to a gene; V was cut back by 0 bases and J by 2 bases. This CDR3 has 17 residues. The CDR3 nucleotides are TGCGCCAGCAGCTTGGGGGGTCTAGCGGACGACACAGATACGCAGTATTTT. This sequence encodes CASSLGGLADDTDTQYF.

The chain joins TRBV6-5 to TRBJ1-5; D is possibly TRBD1 (5 bases). Germline CDR1 reads MNHEY; CDR2 reads SVGAGI. V lost 2 bases and J lost 6, with 8 bases in between. This CDR3 is built from 13 residues. The CDR3 here is CASSYLQGQPQHF. The CDR3, as DNA: TGTGCCAGCAGTTACCTGCAGGGTCAGCCCCAGCATTTT.